This record covers a single T cell receptor (beta chain). The target antigen is unknown. This record comes from a study of radiotherapy plus CTLA-4 blockade in lung cancer. Notes on the study in general: Tumor-origin TCR clones grew in blood after radiotherapy plus ipilimumab.

Profiled with immunoSEQ multiplex PCR; TCRdb holds only in-frame clones, not every one. Here the sample spans about 73,000 clones, about nine tenths being singletons. Source: peripheral blood, taken from a patient treated with radiotherapy plus ipilimumab. This TCR came from a human donor with non-small cell lung cancer that progressed on radiotherapy plus ipilimumab.

The DNA of the CDR3 is TGTGCCAGCAGGGGGGGAAACACTGAAGCTTTCTTT. As protein: CASRGGNTEAFF. J is TRBJ1-1 and V is TRBV28; D perhaps matches TRBD1 (5 bases). This CDR3 is built from 12 residues. Germline V lookup: CDR1 MDHEN, CDR2 SYDVKM. V gave up 6 bases and J gave up 2 bases, with 7 bases separating them.